These 22 T cell receptor beta chains were all obtained from the same sample, sequenced in a study of blood T cell repertoires in COVID-19. The repertoire was sequenced with immunoSEQ multiplex PCR; TCRdb's copy has only in-frame clones and lacks some. The table records 150,000 to 200,000 clones, about nine tenths of them present only once. Sequencing was performed on peripheral blood. All receptors derive from a woman aged 55-69 years with COVID-19, enrolled during active disease.

This clone was picked up one time. The chain combines TRBV19 with TRBJ2-1; D possibly corresponds to TRBD2 (5 bases). CDR3 length equals 12 residues. CDR1 is LNHDA, CDR2 SQIVND, per germline (reference sequence). The V end lost 10 bases, the J end lost 6 bases, and 13 bases lay between the germline ends. The DNA for the CDR3 is TGTGCCACCCACGAGGGCTTCAATGAGCAGTTCTTC. It is translated as CATHEGFNEQFF. Full variable domain (outside the CDR3, taken from reference TRBV19 and TRBJ2-1): DGGITQSPKYLFRKEGQNVTLSCEQNLNHDAMYWYRQDPGQGLRLIYYSQIVNDFQKGDIAEGYSVSREKKESFPLTVTSAQKNPTAFYLCATHEGFNEQFFGPGTRLTVL.

The rearrangement links TRBV4-2 to TRBJ1-4, with D possibly matching TRBD1 (6 bases). The germline V gene encodes CDR1 LGHNA and CDR2 YNFKEQ. The CDR3 extends over 15 amino acids. Trimming removed 4 bases from V and 8 bases from J, with 17 bases in between. The chain's CDR3 is CASSPVGQREEKLFF. The CDR3 coding sequence is TGTGCCAGCAGCCCGGTAGGACAGCGGGAAGAAAAACTGTTTTTT.

This clone was picked up one time. The chain links TRBV5-1 to TRBJ2-7; 8 bases agree with TRBD1. With 4 bases clipped from V and 5 bases from J, the junction kept 5 bases outside the gene matches. This CDR3 has 13 residues. CDR1 and CDR2 from the germline V gene are SGHRS and YFSETQ. CDR3 nucleotide sequence: TGCGCCAGCAGCGCCGGACAGGGCAACGAGCAGTACTTC. Its protein is CASSAGQGNEQYF.

The genes are TRBV5-1 and TRBJ2-7; 12 bases are shared with TRBD2. This CDR3 has 16 amino acids. Per germline, CDR1 SGHRS and CDR2 YFSETQ. V lost 4 bases, J lost 3 bases, and 8 bases stayed unmatched. The CDR3 spells CASSPGLAGTLYEQYF. The CDR3 DNA sequence: TGCGCCAGCAGCCCTGGACTAGCGGGAACACTCTACGAGCAGTACTTC.

CDR3 in amino acids: CASSLAGGPHNEQFF. The CDR3 nucleotides are TGTGCCAGCAGCTTAGCGGGAGGGCCCCACAATGAGCAGTTCTTC. V gene TRBV11-3 combines with J gene TRBJ2-1; 8 bases match TRBD2. CDR1 is SGHNT, CDR2 YENEEA, per germline. This CDR3 region has 15 residues. V shed 1 base and J 5 bases; nucleotides not matched to a gene: 4.

The J gene is TRBJ2-1, the V gene TRBV5-1; 8 bases are a match to TRBD1. Germline V gene lookup returns CDR1 SGHRS and CDR2 YFSETQ. The CDR3 has 15 amino acids. J lost 8 bases, V lost 5 bases, and 12 bases had no gene match. CDR3 loop: CASSPTGTGRDEQFF. CDR3 coding DNA: TGCGCCAGCAGTCCTACCGGGACAGGCCGGGATGAGCAGTTCTTC.

CDR3 residues: CASSQTGMEKLFF. The CDR3 DNA reads as TGTGCCAGCAGCCAAACAGGGATGGAAAAACTGTTTTTT. The J gene is TRBJ1-4, the V gene TRBV7-9; weak D call: TRBD1 (6 bases). The CDR3 has 13 residues. V was clipped by 5 bases and J by 8 bases, with 12 bases between them. Germline assignment: CDR1 SEHNR and CDR2 FQNEAQ (reference sequence).

The chain links TRBV14 to TRBJ2-1; TRBD2 might be the D (6 bases). This CDR3 contains 15 residues. The germline V gene has CDR1 SGHDN and CDR2 FVKESK. Trimming shortened V by 1 base and J by 0 bases, and 7 bases separated the two germline ends. The CDR3 loop reads CASSQAGSSYNEQFF. The CDR3 DNA follows: TGTGCCAGCAGCCAAGCCGGGAGCTCCTACAATGAGCAGTTCTTC.

This clone appeared a single time. The rearrangement joins TRBV4-3 to TRBJ2-3; 11 nucleotides match TRBD2. The CDR3 consists of 18 residues. Trimming took 0 bases from V and 0 from J; bases not matched to a gene: 5. Germline values: CDR1 LGHNA, CDR2 YSLEER. In nucleotides, the CDR3 is TGCGCCAGCAGCCAAGACCTAGCGGGAGGCCCTAGCACAGATACGCAGTATTTT. This gives the protein CASSQDLAGGPSTDTQYF.

CDR3: CASSRGVGEAFF. The CDR3 region has the DNA TGTGCCAGCAGCAGGGGCGTGGGTGAAGCTTTCTTT. The chain employs TRBV6-5 and TRBJ1-1; D may be TRBD1 (6 bases). Deletions cut 6 bases from V and 7 bases from J, with 12 bases between. The CDR3 is made up of 12 amino acids. Germline CDR1 is MNHEY and CDR2 is SVGAGI.

This clone was observed a single time. The chain uses TRBV7-2 and TRBJ1-2; D is possibly TRBD1 (5 bases). V was pared by 5 bases and J by 5 bases, with 21 bases between. CDR3 length: 16 residues. In germline, CDR1 is SGHTA, CDR2 FQGNSA. The CDR3 sequence is CASSPDGAGRYYGYTF. In DNA form, the CDR3 reads TGTGCCAGCAGCCCAGACGGCGCAGGGCGCTATTATGGCTACACCTTC.

V usage is TRBV7-2 and J usage is TRBJ1-2; D is undetermined. V shed 7 bases and J shed 0 bases, with 12 bases lying between them. Germline V lookup: CDR1 SGHTA, CDR2 FQGNSA. CDR3 length equals 14 residues. As DNA, the CDR3 is TGTGCCAGCAAAGAGAGGCGTACTAACTATGGCTACACCTTC. The encoded protein is CASKERRTNYGYTF.

In its sample, this clone was seen a few times. The V and J genes are TRBV19 and TRBJ1-1; D gene uncertain. Germline loops: CDR1 LNHDA, CDR2 SQIVND (reference sequence). The CDR3 is made up of 15 amino acids. Trimming took off 3 bases at V and 1 base at J, with 12 bases between the two ends. The CDR3 coding sequence is TGTGCCAGTAGTATTGGAGGGTGGGGGAACACTGAAGCTTTCTTT. This gives the protein CASSIGGWGNTEAFF. The entire variable domain, with the rest obtained from reference TRBV19 and TRBJ1-1, is as follows: DGGITQSPKYLFRKEGQNVTLSCEQNLNHDAMYWYRQDPGQGLRLIYYSQIVNDFQKGDIAEGYSVSREKKESFPLTVTSAQKNPTAFYLCASSIGGWGNTEAFFGQGTRLTVV.

The chain combines TRBV30 with TRBJ2-6; tentative D call: TRBD1 (6 bases). V gave up 6 bases and J gave up 2 bases, with 11 bases separating them. This CDR3 contains 14 residues. The germline CDR1 and CDR2 sequences are GTSNPN and SVGIG (reference sequence). The CDR3 region is CACAKGAGANVLTF. The CDR3 coding sequence is TGTGCCTGCGCGAAGGGGGCTGGGGCCAACGTCCTGACTTTC.

The chain couples TRBV5-6 to TRBJ2-7; 7 nucleotides align to TRBD1. V lost 0 bases, J lost 4 bases, and 4 bases stayed unmatched. The CDR3 length is 14 residues. Germline-derived CDR1 and CDR2 are SGHDT and YYEEEE. The CDR3 sequence: CASSLGQGFYEQYF. CDR3 nucleotides: TGTGCCAGCAGCTTGGGACAGGGATTTTACGAGCAGTACTTC.

Comments on this clone: Distinct nucleotide sequences in the sample also encode this CDR3. CDR3 in amino acids: CASSWGQGGYEQYF. For the CDR3, the DNA is TGCGCCAGCAGCTGGGGGCAGGGCGGCTACGAGCAGTACTTC. The genes are TRBV5-1 and TRBJ2-7, with D perhaps TRBD1 (6 bases). The length of the CDR3 is 14 residues. Germline-derived CDR1 and CDR2 are SGHRS and YFSETQ. V was shortened by 3 bases and J by 3 bases, with 13 bases between the two germline ends. Combining the CDR3 with reference TRBV5-1 and TRBJ2-7 gives the whole variable domain KAGVTQTPRYLIKTRGQQVTLSCSPISGHRSVSWYQQTPGQGLQFLFEYFSETQRNKGNFPGRFSGRQFSNSRSEMNVSTLELGDSALYLCASSWGQGGYEQYFGPGTRLTVT.

The gene calls are TRBV6-2 or TRBV6-3 and TRBJ2-1; no definite D call. The CDR3 contains 14 residues. CDR1 is MNHEY, CDR2 SVGEGT, per germline. Trimming took off 0 bases at V and 4 bases at J, with 7 bases between the two ends. The CDR3 sequence is CASSYSAEYNEQFF. As DNA, the CDR3 is TGTGCCAGCAGTTACTCGGCGGAATACAATGAGCAGTTCTTC.

The V gene is TRBV5-6, the J gene TRBJ2-3; TRBD2 agrees at 11 bases. CDR1 SGHDT and CDR2 YYEEEE come from the germline V gene. Trimming cost V 3 bases and J 9 bases; bases outside gene matches: 6. The CDR3 totals 14 residues. As DNA, the CDR3 is TGTGCCAGCAGCTCACTAGCGGGAGTGGAGACGCAGTATTTT. This translates into CASSSLAGVETQYF.

V is TRBV5-6 and J is TRBJ2-5; possibly TRBD1 for D (6 bases). From germline, CDR1 is SGHDT and CDR2 YYEEEE. CDR3 length: 16 residues. V dropped 2 bases and J dropped 4 bases, with 18 bases sitting between them. This chain's CDR3 is CASSFPAVRGRETQYF. CDR3 sequence (DNA): TGTGCCAGCAGCTTTCCCGCCGTCAGGGGAAGAGAGACCCAGTACTTC. The whole variable domain, filled in from reference TRBV5-6 and TRBJ2-5, reads DAGVTQSPTHLIKTRGQQVTLRCSPKSGHDTVSWYQQALGQGPQFIFQYYEEEERQRGNFPDRFSGHQFPNYSSELNVNALLLGDSALYLCASSFPAVRGRETQYFGPGTRLLVL.

J is TRBJ2-2 and V is TRBV5-4; 14 bases are shared with TRBD2. Unmatched junction bases numbered 3, after V lost 3 bases and J lost 5 bases. Germline loops: CDR1 SGHNT, CDR2 YYREEE (reference sequence). The CDR3 length is 16 residues. The CDR3 region is CASSSGLAGVTGELFF. Written as DNA, the CDR3 is TGTGCCAGCAGCTCGGGACTAGCGGGAGTAACCGGGGAGCTGTTTTTT.

V usage is TRBV24-1 and J usage is TRBJ1-5; 8 bases are a match to TRBD1. Germline loops: CDR1 KGHDR, CDR2 SFDVKD. The CDR3 spans 16 residues. With 3 bases clipped from V and 4 bases from J, the junction kept 7 bases outside the gene matches. CDR3 amino acids: CATSDPGQGWNQPQHF. DNA of the CDR3: TGTGCCACCAGTGATCCCGGACAGGGTTGGAATCAGCCCCAGCATTTT.

The V and J genes are TRBV5-5 and TRBJ2-7; the match to TRBD2 covers 7 bases. The trim removed 1 base at V and 6 bases at J, leaving 13 bases unmatched. The CDR3 is 16 residues long. The V gene's germline CDR1 is SGHKS and CDR2 YYEKEE (reference sequence). CDR3 in DNA: TGTGCCAGCAGCTTGAAGTCCTGGCGGGAGCTGCGCGAGCAGTACTTC. This gives the protein CASSLKSWRELREQYF.